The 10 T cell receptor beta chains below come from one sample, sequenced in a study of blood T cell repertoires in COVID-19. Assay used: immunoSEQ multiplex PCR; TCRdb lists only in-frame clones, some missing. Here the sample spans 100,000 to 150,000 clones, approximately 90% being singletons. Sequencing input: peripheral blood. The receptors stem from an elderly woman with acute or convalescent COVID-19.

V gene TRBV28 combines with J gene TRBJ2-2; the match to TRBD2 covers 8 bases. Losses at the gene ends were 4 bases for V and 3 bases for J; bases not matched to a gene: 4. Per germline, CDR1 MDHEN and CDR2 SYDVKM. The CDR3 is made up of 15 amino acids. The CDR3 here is CASSSGLAYTGELFF. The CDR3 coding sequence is TGTGCCAGCAGTTCCGGACTAGCCTACACCGGGGAGCTGTTTTTT. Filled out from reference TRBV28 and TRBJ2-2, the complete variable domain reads DVKVTQSSRYLVKRTGEKVFLECVQDMDHENMFWYRQDPGLGLRLIYFSYDVKMKEKGDIPEGYSVSREKKERFSLILESASTNQTSMYLCASSSGLAYTGELFFGEGSRLTVL.

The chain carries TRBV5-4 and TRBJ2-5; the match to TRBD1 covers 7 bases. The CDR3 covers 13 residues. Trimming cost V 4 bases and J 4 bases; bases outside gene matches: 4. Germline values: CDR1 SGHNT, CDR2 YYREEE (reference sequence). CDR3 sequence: CASSRDRRETQYF. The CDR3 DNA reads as TGTGCCAGCAGCCGGGACAGAAGAGAGACCCAGTACTTC.

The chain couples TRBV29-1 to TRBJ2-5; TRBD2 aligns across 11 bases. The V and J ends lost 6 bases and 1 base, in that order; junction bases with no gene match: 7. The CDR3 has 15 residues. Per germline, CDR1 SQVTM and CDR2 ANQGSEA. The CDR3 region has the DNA TGCAGCGTGGTGCTAGCGGGGGGACCCCAAGAGACCCAGTACTTC. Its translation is CSVVLAGGPQETQYF.

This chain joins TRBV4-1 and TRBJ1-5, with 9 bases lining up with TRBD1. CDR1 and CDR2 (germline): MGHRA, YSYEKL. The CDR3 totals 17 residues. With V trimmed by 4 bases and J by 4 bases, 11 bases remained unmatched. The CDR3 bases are TGCGCCAGCAGCCCGGGCTTACAGGGGGCAAGGAATCAGCCCCAGCATTTT. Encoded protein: CASSPGLQGARNQPQHF.

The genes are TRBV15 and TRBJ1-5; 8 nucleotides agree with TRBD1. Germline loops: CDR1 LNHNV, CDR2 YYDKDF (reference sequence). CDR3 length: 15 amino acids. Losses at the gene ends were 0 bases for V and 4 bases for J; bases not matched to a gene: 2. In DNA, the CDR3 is TGTGCCACCAGCAGAGATGGACAGGGTAATCAGCCCCAGCATTTT. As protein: CATSRDGQGNQPQHF.

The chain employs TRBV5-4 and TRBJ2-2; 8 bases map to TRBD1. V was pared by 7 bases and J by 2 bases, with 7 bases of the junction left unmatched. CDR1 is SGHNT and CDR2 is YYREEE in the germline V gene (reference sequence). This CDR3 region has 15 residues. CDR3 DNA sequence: TGTGCCAGCGGATACAGGGGGATTAACACCGGGGAGCTGTTTTTT. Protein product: CASGYRGINTGELFF.

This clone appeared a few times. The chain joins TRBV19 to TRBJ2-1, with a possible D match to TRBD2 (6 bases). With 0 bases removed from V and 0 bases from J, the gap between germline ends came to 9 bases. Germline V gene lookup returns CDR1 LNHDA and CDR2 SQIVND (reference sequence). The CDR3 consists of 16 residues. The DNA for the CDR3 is TGTGCCAGTAGTATAGAAGCGGGTAGCTCCTACAATGAGCAGTTCTTC. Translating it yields CASSIEAGSSYNEQFF.

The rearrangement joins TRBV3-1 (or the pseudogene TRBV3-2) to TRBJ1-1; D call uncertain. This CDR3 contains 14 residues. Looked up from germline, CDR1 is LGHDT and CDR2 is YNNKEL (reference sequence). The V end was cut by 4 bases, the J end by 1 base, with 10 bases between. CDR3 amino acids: CASSPLGGNTEAFF. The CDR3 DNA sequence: TGTGCCAGCAGCCCCCTAGGAGGGAACACTGAAGCTTTCTTT.

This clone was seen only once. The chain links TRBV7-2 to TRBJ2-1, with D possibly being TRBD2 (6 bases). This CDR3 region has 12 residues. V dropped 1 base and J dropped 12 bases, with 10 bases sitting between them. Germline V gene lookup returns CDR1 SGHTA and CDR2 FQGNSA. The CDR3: CASSLEAGRQFF. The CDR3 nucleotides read TGTGCCAGCAGCTTAGAGGCGGGAAGGCAGTTCTTC.

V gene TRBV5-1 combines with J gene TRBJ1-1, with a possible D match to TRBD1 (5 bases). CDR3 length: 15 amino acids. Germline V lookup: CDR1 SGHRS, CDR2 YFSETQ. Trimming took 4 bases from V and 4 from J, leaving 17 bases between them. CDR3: CASSKEGVMITEAFF. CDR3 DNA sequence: TGCGCCAGCAGCAAAGAAGGGGTCATGATCACTGAAGCTTTCTTT.